This TCR beta chain originates from a study of cytomegalovirus exposure and HLA in healthy donors (dated by TCRdb to about 2017). As for the study more broadly: An earlier analysis of roughly 570 of the donors reported approximately 300 Gb of sequence data and approximately 120 million unique TCR beta sequences obtained from 150 million to 200 million T cells. The genetic ancestry cluster associated with self-reported Caucasian donors included 81% of the roughly 400 genotyped donors. Roughly 5 DR-DQ haplotypes were handled as single units for association and clustering because linkage in the cohort was strong. The study aimed to test whether cataloging public T cell receptors could reveal signatures of past pathogen exposure. A later genetic analysis took genome-wide SNP genotypes for about 55% of the 666 donors and used that subset as a discovery cohort. Donor age, sex, ethnicity and CMV serostatus were compiled alongside the repertoire data. Around 320 gigabases of sequencing data and approximately 85 million unique TCR sequences were included in an early release covering about 700 HLA-typed donors. The later analysis used no new phenotypic data to find candidate immune exposures, relying instead on TCR beta sequences and their occurrence across donors. Along with the approximately 600-subject first cohort, a separate validation cohort of roughly 110 different subjects was used. Across 300 to 400 genotyped donors of the cohort, an average of about 250,000 unique TCR beta nucleotide sequences per donor were sequenced, and approximately 19% of those sequences were non-productive. Using immunosequencing, the study profiled T cell repertoires from about 650 subjects and related those repertoires to cytomegalovirus serostatus. All discovery cohort repertoires had been generated on a single sequencing platform. Typing coverage varied by locus: roughly 629-640 donors for A, B, C, DRB1 and DQB1; roughly 560 for DQA1; 606 for DPA1; around 450 for DPB1. To predict cytomegalovirus infection status, the study brought together high-throughput TCR immunosequencing, statistical association of individual TCRs with disease status, and machine learning. A later analysis re-examined previously published TCR beta repertoires from just over 650 donors and added high-resolution HLA genotyping to investigate patterns of TCR occurrence. An earlier analysis of 500 to 750 of the donors applied high-throughput TCR beta sequencing to assess whether each TCR beta V gene segment acted as functional or pseudogenic. Class I and class II HLA loci were covered by the typing at four-digit resolution. What the authors observed across the whole study: A cluster of highly shared sequence variants was judged likely to represent a technical artifact of the sequencing pipeline. Immune exposure information for the cohort was limited to CMV serostatus. In a later analysis, TCR association rates were found to vary across HLA loci, with the most associated TCRs seen for DRB1 alleles and the fewest for HLA-C alleles. According to the authors, the approach could potentially be generalized to other disease states and immunological phenotypes. Linkage disequilibrium might explain the correlated functional status among segregating V segments, but an unknown experimental factor could not be excluded. Most CMV-associated TCR beta chains appeared to be HLA-restricted in a later analysis, and the HLA associations seemed to be driven largely by CMV exposure. In a later analysis, HLA-associated TCR beta chains showed more clonal expansion and lower generation probabilities than non-associated chains that were equally common. A further reported finding was that TCR beta sequences accurately predicted the HLA-A and HLA-B alleles for most subjects in the first cohort. In a later genetic analysis, a missense DCLRE1C variant was associated with V-gene and J-gene trimming of TCR beta chains, and the association was replicated in an independent cohort. The 87-base-pair reads could not distinguish some IMGT-functional V segments, including TRBV6-2 and TRBV6-3, so those segments were excluded. In a later genetic analysis, fewer N-insertions in productive TCRs were reported among donors in an Asian-associated ancestry cluster than the approximately 710-donor mean. The earlier analysis of fewer than 750 of the donors excluded fewer than 20 rarely observed V segments, including chromosome 9 orphons, because counts were too low. The study gave a list of under 200 TCR beta chains associated with cytomegalovirus. The cohort was sequenced for TCR beta chains only, and without alpha or paired-chain data the features that could be detected were limited. Because some donors lacked HLA typing at each locus, the association tests relied only on the typed subset. Most TCR sequences were observed very rarely across donors, whereas some public TCRs were present in many individuals. Presence/absence analyses assumed roughly uniform sequencing depth across donors, an assumption that may not hold. When HLA alleles, especially DR and DQ, strongly co-occurred, attributing TCR associations to individual alleles was difficult. Broadly in line with IMGT annotations, most TCR beta V segments showed up in productive rearrangements about 87% or about 30% of the time in an earlier analysis of a few hundred of the donors. Specific HLA alleles were associated with 15,000 to 20,000 TCR beta sequences at a false discovery rate of 0.05 in a later analysis. The classifier was reported to diagnose cytomegalovirus status with high specificity and sensitivity in both the original and validation cohorts. A few of the identified cytomegalovirus-associated TCR beta chains were confirmed in vitro to be specific for cytomegalovirus antigens. A later analysis reported that several top co-occurrence clusters appeared linked to parvovirus B19, influenza, CMV and Epstein-Barr virus.

About this clone itself: No antigen is known for it. Qualities for individual bases were not recorded, and no much larger clone is one base off.

The library was obtained by the immunoSEQ multiplex PCR assay. A mixture of 60 forward primers for TCR Vbeta segments and 13 reverse primers for TCR Jbeta segments was used in the multiplex PCR. The CDR3 region of rearranged TCR beta genes was amplified from genomic DNA by a multiplex PCR assay. Amplified TCR beta libraries were sequenced as 87-base-pair reads on the Illumina HiSeq System. As for the original processing: In a later analysis, tens of millions of unique TCR beta chains were counted across the approximately 640 repertoires, and roughly 11 million of these chains were shared by at least two donors. To remove PCR and sequencing errors, raw reads were error-corrected and collapsed into unique sequences using a nearest-neighbor algorithm that merged closely related sequences. CDR3 sequences were aligned to IMGT reference sequences to assign V, D and J gene segments. For a sequence to be retained, a match of at least six nucleotides was required to both a V gene segment and a J gene segment. Rearrangements were classified as productive when the CDR3 lacked stop codons and remained in frame with V and J, and all other rearrangements were classified as non-productive. Following IMGT convention, CDR3 was defined as the stretch from the second conserved V-encoded cysteine to the conserved J-encoded phenylalanine. The earlier analysis of 500 to 750 of the donors excluded any sequence lacking an unambiguous match to a single V gene segment. An earlier analysis of a few hundred of the donors called V segments functional above 56.7% productive rearrangements and segregating when the between-donor standard deviation exceeded 5%. A statistical classification framework was developed to diagnose cytomegalovirus status using the catalog of TCR beta chain sequences. In a later analysis, V and J genes were assigned by comparing TCR nucleotide sequences against IMGT/GENE-DB human TR gene sequences. In a later analysis, CDR3 sequences and most-parsimonious VDJ recombination scenarios were assigned using the TCRdist pipeline. In a later analysis, each TCR beta chain was defined by its CDR3 amino acid sequence together with its V-gene family, and reads lacking a unique V-gene family were excluded. In a later analysis, around 600 highly shared, low-generation-probability nucleotide sequences were removed to address suspected cross-contamination and a sequencing artifact. A later analysis calculated a clonal expansion index for each public chain from normalized within-repertoire ranks of inferred template counts. In a later analysis, generation probabilities were computed using a VDJ recombination model fitted to out-of-frame rearrangements, and the results were checked against IGoR. A later analysis scored TCR-TCR, TCR-HLA and TCR-CMV co-occurrence with hypergeometric tests, applying a repertoire-size bias correction to TCR pairs. A later analysis estimated false discovery rates by permuting HLA or CMV assignments 20 times. In a later analysis, co-occurring TCRs were grouped using DBSCAN, with TCRdist sequence similarity added in when clustering inside HLA-allele-positive subsets. Repertoires with fewer than 30,000 or more than 120,000 public chains, plus five repertoires with anomalous nucleotide sharing, were excluded from co-occurrence clustering. The source is immuneACCESS, and TCRdb retained only in-frame sequences with V and J called. Part of the clones is not carried over; for the studies checked, unresolved V genes explain less than half of this, and the remainder is unexplained. D and trimming were read from the DNA, whereas the V and J calls and clone size are those reported in that table. In all, the sample holds about 190,000 clones, and 75% to 85% of those were seen once. The ten largest make up approximately 2% of the sample.

In total, roughly 710 healthy bone marrow donors made up the cohort. At the time of sampling, all cohort members were nominally healthy, though unrecorded immune exposures were likely present. The donor was CMV seropositive and was included in the group of 289 seropositive cohort members. A peripheral blood sample was provided by each donor, and peripheral blood mononuclear cells were used for TCR beta sequencing. Genomic DNA extraction from the blood cell samples was performed with the Qiagen DNeasy Blood Extraction Kit. A distance of 11 bases separates the germline ends of V and J, which lose 1 base and 2 bases respectively. In the germline V gene, CDR1 corresponds to MGHRA and CDR2 to YSYEKL. The CDR3 measures 16 amino acids from cysteine to phenylalanine. Only CDR3 DNA is held: 48 bases, read in frame from base 1.

Material for sequencing was PBMCs. The sequence derives from a woman in her late teens or twenties in good health and CMV-seropositive. The sequence joins TRBV4-1 to TRBJ1-4, and perhaps TRBD1 as D gene, on 6 matching bases. CDR3 protein: CASSQVYRVTNEKLFF. DNA sequence: TGCGCCAGCAGCCAAGTTTACAGGGTCACTAATGAAAAACTGTTTTTT.